These 32 T cell receptor beta chains originate from one sample sequenced in a study of high-grade serous ovarian cancer treatment subgroups. Some clones are missing from TCRdb's copy, which holds only in-frame ones; the method was immunoSEQ multiplex PCR. The table includes over 1,000 clones, less than 85% detected once. Tumor tissue was taken before any definitive surgery or chemotherapy was given. The specimen was tumor tissue. These receptors originate from a human donor with high-grade serous ovarian cancer.

This chain joins TRBV29-1 and TRBJ2-1; 11 nucleotides match TRBD1. Per germline, CDR1 SQVTM and CDR2 ANQGSEA. This CDR3 has 18 amino acids. V shed 2 bases, J shed 1 base, and the junction held 10 bases outside the gene matches. CDR3: CSVEREGQGAFSYNEQFF. DNA for the CDR3: TGCAGCGTTGAAAGGGAAGGACAGGGGGCGTTTTCCTACAATGAGCAGTTCTTC.

The V and J genes are TRBV28 and TRBJ2-7; 7 positions match TRBD1. Trimming cost V 3 bases and J 7 bases; bases outside gene matches: 12. The germline gives CDR1 MDHEN, CDR2 SYDVKM. The CDR3 sequence is 15 residues long. The CDR3 nucleotides read TGTGCCAGCAGTTTTCCGGGACAGCCCTTTTTGGAGCAGTACTTC. Its protein is CASSFPGQPFLEQYF. The whole variable domain, filled in from reference TRBV28 and TRBJ2-7, reads DVKVTQSSRYLVKRTGEKVFLECVQDMDHENMFWYRQDPGLGLRLIYFSYDVKMKEKGDIPEGYSVSREKKERFSLILESASTNQTSMYLCASSFPGQPFLEQYFGPGTRLTVT.

V is TRBV28 and J is TRBJ2-7; D assignment may be TRBD1 or TRBD2 (5 bases each). Germline-derived CDR1 and CDR2 are MDHEN and SYDVKM. V lost 2 bases and J lost 6, with 17 bases in between. There are 15 residues in the CDR3. The CDR3 DNA reads as TGTGCCAGCAGTTTACCCGGGACCCCCGTCCTCGAGCAGTACTTC. Protein product: CASSLPGTPVLEQYF.

The rearrangement links TRBV6-1 to TRBJ2-3, with D possibly TRBD1 on 7 matching bases. V lost 2 bases and J 5 bases, leaving 26 bases between the germline ends. CDR3 length: 19 residues. Germline V gene lookup returns CDR1 MNHNS and CDR2 SASEGT. CDR3 protein: CASSELIGGWTSGGDTQYF. In DNA form, the CDR3 reads TGTGCCAGCAGTGAATTAATCGGGGGATGGACCTCAGGGGGAGATACGCAGTATTTT.

V gene TRBV5-4 combines with J gene TRBJ2-3; no clear D gene. CDR1 is SGHNT, CDR2 YYREEE, per germline (reference sequence). This CDR3 contains 11 residues. V lost 3 bases to trimming and J lost 7 bases, with 6 bases between them. The CDR3 coding sequence is TGTGCCAGCAGCTCCTCAAATACGCAGTATTTT. Translated: CASSSSNTQYF.

The chain combines TRBV7-9 with TRBJ1-2; the D is unclear. Germline CDR1 is SEHNR and CDR2 is FQNEAQ (reference sequence). The CDR3 contains 14 residues. Trimming stripped 1 base from V and 4 bases from J, with 10 bases between. The CDR3 sequence is CASSLDEAFYGYTF. In DNA, the CDR3 is TGTGCCAGCAGCTTAGATGAGGCCTTCTATGGCTACACCTTC. Looking up the rest from reference TRBV7-9 and TRBJ1-2 gives the full variable domain: DTGVSQNPRHKITKRGQNVTFRCDPISEHNRLYWYRQTLGQGPEFLTYFQNEAQLEKSRLLSDRFSAERPKGSFSTLEIQRTEQGDSAMYLCASSLDEAFYGYTFGSGTRLTVV.

This sequence joins TRBV2 and TRBJ2-1; TRBD1 matches 9 bases. Unmatched junction bases numbered 3, after V lost 8 bases and J lost 4 bases. The CDR3 length is 13 residues. The germline V gene has CDR1 SNHLY and CDR2 FYNNEI. DNA of the CDR3: TGTGCCAGCGGGACAGGGCGATACAATGAGCAGTTCTTC. Translation gives CASGTGRYNEQFF.

This clone was recorded once. The rearrangement uses TRBV7-9 and TRBJ2-2; D might be TRBD2 (6 bases). V was shortened by 5 bases and J by 7 bases, with 20 bases between the two germline ends. This CDR3 is built from 16 residues. Germline V gene data show CDR1 as SEHNR and CDR2 as FQNEAQ (reference sequence). The CDR3 DNA sequence: TGTGCCAGCAGCAAAACAGCGGGTATCGTAGGCGGGGAGCTGTTTTTT. This encodes CASSKTAGIVGGELFF. The full variable domain, with the rest looked up from reference TRBV7-9 and TRBJ2-2, is DTGVSQNPRHKITKRGQNVTFRCDPISEHNRLYWYRQTLGQGPEFLTYFQNEAQLEKSRLLSDRFSAERPKGSFSTLEIQRTEQGDSAMYLCASSKTAGIVGGELFFGEGSRLTVL.

J is TRBJ2-1 and V is TRBV30; possible D gene TRBD1, 6 bases. CDR3 length equals 12 residues. Germline V CDR1 and CDR2: GTSNPN, SVGIG (reference sequence). The germline V and J ends were trimmed by 4 bases and 8 bases, with 12 bases remaining between them. The CDR3 region is CAWTGVSHEQFF. In DNA form, the CDR3 reads TGTGCCTGGACAGGGGTTAGCCATGAGCAGTTCTTC.

The J gene is TRBJ2-5, the V gene TRBV7-2; no clear D. Germline V CDR1 and CDR2: SGHTA, FQGNSA. This CDR3 region has 16 residues. Trimming stripped 5 bases from V and 0 bases from J, with 16 bases between. The CDR3 protein is CASSPSRAAHQETQYF. DNA for the CDR3: TGTGCCAGCAGCCCGTCCCGGGCAGCACACCAAGAGACCCAGTACTTC.

The chain uses TRBV28 and TRBJ2-7; D tentatively fits TRBD1 or TRBD2 (6 bases each). Germline CDR1 and CDR2: MDHEN and SYDVKM. V gave up 7 bases and J gave up 2 bases, with 18 bases separating them. The CDR3 has 15 residues. CDR3 DNA sequence: TGTGCCAGCACCCCCGCCCTCGGGGGCCCCTACGAGCAGTACTTC. This encodes CASTPALGGPYEQYF.

The chain links TRBV18 to TRBJ2-7; possibly TRBD1 for D (5 bases). Trimming took 3 bases from V and 7 from J, leaving 10 bases between them. Per the germline V gene, CDR1 is KGHSH and CDR2 is LQKENI. The CDR3 has 12 residues. The CDR3 coding sequence is TGTGCCAGCTCACCCCAGGGTTGGGAGCAGTACTTC. Residues: CASSPQGWEQYF.

Comment on this clone: Other DNA sequences in this sample translate to the same CDR3. CDR3 in DNA: TGTGCCAGCAGTTTTCCCGGGAGGCCCACAGATACGCAGTATTTT. It specifies CASSFPGRPTDTQYF. The V call is TRBV28, the J call TRBJ2-3, with TRBD2 matching 7 bases. The CDR3 runs 15 residues. The V segment lost 3 bases and the J segment 2 bases; nucleotides outside the gene matches: 5. Germline CDR1 and CDR2: MDHEN and SYDVKM.

The rearrangement joins TRBV11-2 to TRBJ2-3, with a possible D match to TRBD2 (7 bases). The germline V gene encodes CDR1 SGHAT and CDR2 FQNNGV. The V end was cut by 5 bases, the J end by 2 bases, with 17 bases between. The length of the CDR3 is 16 residues. In nucleotides, the CDR3 is TGTGCCAGCAGCGTCGTCGCGGGGGCCCTCACAGATACGCAGTATTTT. Protein product: CASSVVAGALTDTQYF.

This chain uses TRBV5-4 with TRBJ2-7; 9 nucleotides align to TRBD1. CDR3 length equals 16 residues. From germline, CDR1 is SGHNT and CDR2 YYREEE (reference sequence). V shed 0 bases and J 4 bases; nucleotides not matched to a gene: 8. CDR3 bases: TGTGCCAGCAGCTTGGCGGGGACAGGGTCGCCGTACGAGCAGTACTTC. Its translation: CASSLAGTGSPYEQYF.

This clone was counted once. This chain uses TRBV7-7 with TRBJ2-3; D could derive from TRBD1 or TRBD2 (5 bases each). Trimming removed 5 bases from V and 10 bases from J, with 13 bases in between. Germline assignment: CDR1 SSHAT and CDR2 FNYEAQ (reference sequence). This CDR3 has 12 amino acids. CDR3 nucleotides: TGTGCCAGCAGCCCCCTCCAGGGACCGCAGTATTTT. Translating gives CASSPLQGPQYF.

The chain carries TRBV6-1 and TRBJ2-5; the D gene is possibly TRBD2 (6 bases). The J call may be faulty, since TRBJ2-7 better matches the DNA end. Looked up from germline, CDR1 is MNHNS and CDR2 is SASEGT. The CDR3 length is 16 residues. The CDR3 reads CASSEAPGSGAYEQYF. CDR3 DNA sequence: TGTGCCAGCAGTGAAGCCCCAGGGTCGGGGGCCTACGAGCAGTACTTC.

This chain uses TRBV18 with TRBJ1-1, with unresolved D. This CDR3 is built from 16 residues. Trimming cost V 4 bases and J 4 bases, with 19 bases left between them. CDR1 and CDR2 from the germline V gene are KGHSH and LQKENI. The CDR3 coding sequence is TGTGCCAGCTCACGTTCCCCCCCCGTAAGCGGCACTGAAGCTTTCTTT. Translating gives CASSRSPPVSGTEAFF. Full variable domain (rest looked up from reference TRBV18 and TRBJ1-1): NAGVMQNPRHLVRRRGQEARLRCSPMKGHSHVYWYRQLPEEGLKFMVYLQKENIIDESGMPKERFSAEFPKEGPSILRIQQVVRGDSAAYFCASSRSPPVSGTEAFFGQGTRLTVV.

V gene TRBV28 combines with J gene TRBJ2-5, with 7 bases identical to TRBD2. The CDR3 contains 15 residues. Germline CDR1 is MDHEN and CDR2 is SYDVKM. V shed 5 bases and J 1 base; nucleotides not matched to a gene: 7. DNA of the CDR3: TGTGCCAGCAGTCCCCCGGGACTACCCCAAGAGACCCAGTACTTC. Translating gives CASSPPGLPQETQYF.

The gene calls are TRBV30 and TRBJ1-3, with D uncertain. Germline CDR1 GTSNPN, CDR2 SVGIG (reference sequence). Trimming took off 3 bases at V and 1 base at J, with 10 bases between the two ends. CDR3 length: 14 amino acids. CDR3 in DNA: TGTGCCTGGAGCGCGGGGTTATCTGGAAACACCATATATTTT. This translates into CAWSAGLSGNTIYF.

The chain has TRBV7-2 and TRBJ1-5; no clear D. Trimming took off 1 base at V and 8 bases at J, with 12 bases between the two ends. Germline V gives CDR1 SGHTA, CDR2 FQGNSA. The CDR3 is made up of 14 amino acids. The CDR3 region is CASSLERGLKPQHF. CDR3 coding DNA: TGTGCCAGCAGCTTAGAGCGCGGTCTAAAGCCCCAGCATTTT. The full variable domain, completed using reference TRBV7-2 and TRBJ1-5, is GAGVSQSPSNKVTEKGKDVELRCDPISGHTALYWYRQSLGQGLEFLIYFQGNSAPDKSGLPSDRFSAERTGGSVSTLTIQRTQQEDSAVYLCASSLERGLKPQHFGDGTRLSIL.

The V gene is TRBV9, the J gene TRBJ2-3, with D unclear. Between the trimmed V and J ends, which lost 3 bases and 6 bases, there was a span of 8 bases. Germline V gene data show CDR1 as SGDLS and CDR2 as YYNGEE. The CDR3 is made up of 12 amino acids. CDR3 DNA: TGTGCCAGCAGCGCCCGTCTGGATACGCAGTATTTT. This sequence encodes CASSARLDTQYF.

This rearrangement joins TRBV6-5 to TRBJ1-2, with no clear D. Trimming took 4 bases from V and 6 from J, leaving 9 bases between them. The CDR3 length is 12 residues. CDR1 is MNHEY, CDR2 SVGAGI, per germline. CDR3 DNA sequence: TGTGCCAGCAGTTCCGGCGGGGATGGCTACACCTTC. Translation: CASSSGGDGYTF.

This clone was seen a few times. This sequence joins TRBV30 and TRBJ2-2; tentative D call: TRBD2 (5 bases). V lost 3 bases and J 6 bases, leaving 8 bases between the germline ends. The CDR3 runs to 12 residues. Germline V gives CDR1 GTSNPN, CDR2 SVGIG (reference sequence). This CDR3 reads CAWRVRAGELFF. CDR3 DNA: TGTGCCTGGAGGGTGAGGGCCGGGGAGCTGTTTTTT.

A few counts support this clone. V is TRBV7-9 and J is TRBJ1-6; maybe TRBD1 (5 bases). Germline V gene sequence: CDR1 SEHNR, CDR2 FQNEAQ (reference sequence). The CDR3 is 13 residues long. Trimming took off 4 bases at V and 7 bases at J, with 8 bases between the two ends. The chain's CDR3 is CASSSGGNSPLHF. In DNA form, the CDR3 reads TGTGCCAGCAGCTCCGGGGGGAATTCACCCCTCCACTTT.

The chain uses TRBV28 and TRBJ2-7, with D tentatively TRBD2 (6 bases). The CDR3 covers 15 residues. V lost 5 bases and J lost 6, with 20 bases in between. The germline V gene encodes CDR1 MDHEN and CDR2 SYDVKM. CDR3 bases: TGTGCCAGCAGTCCCCCGGGACTTCCTAGCGTCGAGCAGTACTTC. The encoded protein is CASSPPGLPSVEQYF.

By sample fraction, this clone is large. The J gene is TRBJ2-1, the V gene TRBV28; 9 bases are shared with TRBD1. Germline V gives CDR1 MDHEN, CDR2 SYDVKM. CDR3 length: 15 amino acids. Trimming cost V 6 bases and J 0 bases; bases outside gene matches: 3. This CDR3 reads CASRGTGSSYNEQFF. The CDR3 DNA reads TGTGCCAGCAGGGGGACAGGGAGCTCCTACAATGAGCAGTTCTTC.

The chain recombines TRBV28 with TRBJ1-1, with D tentatively TRBD1 (6 bases). V was cut by 2 bases and J by 4 bases, with 14 bases left in between. This CDR3 has 15 residues. CDR1 and CDR2 (germline): MDHEN, SYDVKM. CDR3 sequence reads: CASSLPGHPGTEAFF. DNA of the CDR3: TGTGCCAGCAGTTTACCGGGACACCCGGGCACTGAAGCTTTCTTT. The full variable domain, rest sourced from reference TRBV28 and TRBJ1-1, is DVKVTQSSRYLVKRTGEKVFLECVQDMDHENMFWYRQDPGLGLRLIYFSYDVKMKEKGDIPEGYSVSREKKERFSLILESASTNQTSMYLCASSLPGHPGTEAFFGQGTRLTVV.

The gene calls are TRBV4-1 and TRBJ2-3, with 10 nucleotides matching TRBD2. The CDR3 loop spans 15 amino acids. Looked up from germline, CDR1 is MGHRA and CDR2 is YSYEKL. Unmatched junction bases numbered 0, after V lost 3 bases and J lost 0 bases. The CDR3 region is CASSQTSGSTDTQYF. The CDR3 DNA follows: TGCGCCAGCAGCCAGACTAGCGGGAGCACAGATACGCAGTATTTT.

This clone appeared a single time. This rearrangement joins TRBV18 to TRBJ1-3; D is unresolved. The CDR3 is 14 amino acids. The germline V and J ends were trimmed by 2 bases and 1 base, with 6 bases remaining between them. Germline loops: CDR1 KGHSH, CDR2 LQKENI. CDR3 bases: TGTGCCAGCTCACCATTTGGATCTGGAAACACCATATATTTT. This codes for CASSPFGSGNTIYF.

By frequency in the sample, this clone is hyperexpanded. The chain combines TRBV21-1 with TRBJ1-5; the DNA was not compared with TRBD1, the D call given in the table. TRBV21-1 is termed a pseudogene. CDR3 length equals 18 residues. CDR3 nucleotides: TGTGCCAGCAGCCCACGGACAGGGTGCTGCCTAGGGGATCAGCCCCAGCATTTT. Protein: CASSPRTGCCLGDQPQHF.

The chain links TRBV28 to TRBJ2-2, with TRBD2 as a possible D gene (5 bases). Germline V CDR1 and CDR2: MDHEN, SYDVKM. The CDR3 contains 15 residues. Trimming removed 5 bases at V and 7 bases at J, with 17 bases between. The CDR3 spells CASSPPGNPRGELFF. The CDR3 bases are TGTGCCAGCAGTCCCCCCGGGAATCCCCGCGGGGAGCTGTTTTTT.